This T cell receptor (beta chain) was sequenced for a study of blood T cell repertoires in COVID-19. On the study more broadly: The United States, Italy and Spain supplied acute and convalescent COVID-19 samples. The analysed material was cDNA or gDNA that came from T cells, B-cell-depleted T cells, or PBMCs.

The CDR3 runs to 15 residues. Trimming took 6 bases from V and 8 from J, leaving 19 bases between them. The germline CDR1 and CDR2 sequences are KGHSH and LQKENI. As handled by the study authors: Amplification with reference gene primers provided the estimates of nucleated cell counts. TCRdb's table, derived via immunoSEQ multiplex PCR, lists solely in-frame clones and lacks some. The V and J calls and clone size come from that table; D and trimming were worked out from the DNA. Here the sample spans roughly 230,000 clones, around 89% being singletons. This clonotype was sampled from a man aged 70-80 years with acute or convalescent COVID-19. The chain uses TRBV18 and TRBJ1-4; maybe TRBD1 (5 bases). Sequencing input: peripheral blood. CDR3 DNA sequence: TGTGCCAGCTCCGATAAACAGGTGGATTTCGAAAAACTGTTTTTT. Its translation: CASSDKQVDFEKLFF.